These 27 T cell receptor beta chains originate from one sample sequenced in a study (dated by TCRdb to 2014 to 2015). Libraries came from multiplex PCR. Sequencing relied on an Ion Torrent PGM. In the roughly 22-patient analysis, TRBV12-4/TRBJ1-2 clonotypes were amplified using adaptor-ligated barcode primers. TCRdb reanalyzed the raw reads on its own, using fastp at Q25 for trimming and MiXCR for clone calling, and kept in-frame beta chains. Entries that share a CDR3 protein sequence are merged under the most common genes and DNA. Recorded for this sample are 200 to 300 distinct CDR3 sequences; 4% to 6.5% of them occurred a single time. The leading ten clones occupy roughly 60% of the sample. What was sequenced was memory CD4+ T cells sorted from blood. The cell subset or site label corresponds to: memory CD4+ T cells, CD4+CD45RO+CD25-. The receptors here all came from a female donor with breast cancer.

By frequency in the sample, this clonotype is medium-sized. The CDR3 here is CASSLSRGIHYGYTF. The CDR3, as DNA: TGTGCCAGCAGTTTAAGCAGGGGAATTCACTATGGCTACACCTTC. This chain joins TRBV12-3 or TRBV12-4 and TRBJ1-2, with D perhaps TRBD1 (6 bases). V was clipped by 2 bases and J by 3 bases, with 13 bases between them. The CDR3 length is 15 residues.

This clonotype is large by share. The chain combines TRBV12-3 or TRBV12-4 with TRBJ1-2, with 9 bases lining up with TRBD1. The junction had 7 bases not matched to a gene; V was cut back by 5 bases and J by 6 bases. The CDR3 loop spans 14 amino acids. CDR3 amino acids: CASSPRTGDHGYTF. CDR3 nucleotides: TGTGCCAGCAGTCCCAGGACAGGGGATCATGGCTACACCTTC.

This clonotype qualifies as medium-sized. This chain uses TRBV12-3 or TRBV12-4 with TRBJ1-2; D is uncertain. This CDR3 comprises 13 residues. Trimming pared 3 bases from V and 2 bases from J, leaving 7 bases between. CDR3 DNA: TGTGCCAGCAGTTTTCAAGGAAACTATGGCTACACCTTC. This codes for CASSFQGNYGYTF.

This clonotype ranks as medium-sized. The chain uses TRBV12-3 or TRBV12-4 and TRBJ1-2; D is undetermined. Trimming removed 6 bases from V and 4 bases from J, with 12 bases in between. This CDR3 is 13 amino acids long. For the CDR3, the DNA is TGTGCCAGCAGAAGCGCTCTAGGCTATGGCTACACCTTC. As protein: CASRSALGYGYTF.

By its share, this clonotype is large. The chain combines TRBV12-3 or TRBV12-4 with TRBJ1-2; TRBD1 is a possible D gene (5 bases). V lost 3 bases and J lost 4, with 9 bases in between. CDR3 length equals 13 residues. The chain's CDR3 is CASSLAGSYGYTF. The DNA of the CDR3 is TGTGCCAGCAGTTTGGCAGGGAGCTATGGCTACACCTTC.

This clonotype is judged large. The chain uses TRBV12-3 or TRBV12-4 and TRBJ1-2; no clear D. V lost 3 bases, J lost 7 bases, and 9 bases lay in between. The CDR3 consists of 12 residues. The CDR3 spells CASSFQWGGYTF. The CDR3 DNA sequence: TGTGCCAGCAGTTTCCAGTGGGGTGGCTACACCTTC.

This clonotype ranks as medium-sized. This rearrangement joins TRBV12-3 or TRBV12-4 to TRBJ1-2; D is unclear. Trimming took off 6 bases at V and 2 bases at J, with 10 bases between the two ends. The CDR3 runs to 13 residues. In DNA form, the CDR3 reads TGTGCCAGCAGCCCAACAACCAACTATGGCTACACCTTC. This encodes CASSPTTNYGYTF.

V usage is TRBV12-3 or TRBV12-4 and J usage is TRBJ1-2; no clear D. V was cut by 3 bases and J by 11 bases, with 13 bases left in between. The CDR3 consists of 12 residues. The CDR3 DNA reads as TGTGCCAGCAGTTTGCAGTTCTATGCGTACACCTTC. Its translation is CASSLQFYAYTF.

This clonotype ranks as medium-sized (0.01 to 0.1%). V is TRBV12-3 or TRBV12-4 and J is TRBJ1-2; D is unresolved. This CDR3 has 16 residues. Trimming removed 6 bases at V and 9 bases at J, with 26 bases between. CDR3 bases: TGTGCCAGCAGCCCTACGGACCTAGGATTTCCGAGACGCTACACCTTC. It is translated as CASSPTDLGFPRRYTF.

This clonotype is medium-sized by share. CDR3 bases: TGTGCCAGCAGTTTAACGTCAAAGGGCGCGTATGGCTACACCTTC. This translates into CASSLTSKGAYGYTF. The genes are TRBV12-3 or TRBV12-4 and TRBJ1-2; D gene ambiguous. V lost 2 bases, J lost 5 bases, and 15 bases lay in between. This CDR3 has 15 residues.

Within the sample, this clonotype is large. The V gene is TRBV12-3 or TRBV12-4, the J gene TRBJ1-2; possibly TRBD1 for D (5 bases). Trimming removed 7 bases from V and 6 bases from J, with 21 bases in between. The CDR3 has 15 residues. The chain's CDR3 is CASTLTPEGVDGYTF. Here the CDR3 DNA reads TGTGCCAGCACCCTGACACCTGAAGGGGTGGATGGCTACACCTTC.

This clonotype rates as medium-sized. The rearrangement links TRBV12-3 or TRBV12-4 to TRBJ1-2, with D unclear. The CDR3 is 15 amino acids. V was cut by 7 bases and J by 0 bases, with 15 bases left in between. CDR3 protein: CASTVDGRSNYGYTF. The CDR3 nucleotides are TGTGCCAGCACCGTGGACGGCCGTTCTAACTATGGCTACACCTTC.

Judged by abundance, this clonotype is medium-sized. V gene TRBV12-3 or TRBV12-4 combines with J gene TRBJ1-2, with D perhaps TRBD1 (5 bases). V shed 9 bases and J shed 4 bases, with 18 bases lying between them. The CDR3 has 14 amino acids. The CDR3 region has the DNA TGTGCCAGTCACTCTGGCCCGGGACCCTATGGCTACACCTTC. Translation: CASHSGPGPYGYTF.

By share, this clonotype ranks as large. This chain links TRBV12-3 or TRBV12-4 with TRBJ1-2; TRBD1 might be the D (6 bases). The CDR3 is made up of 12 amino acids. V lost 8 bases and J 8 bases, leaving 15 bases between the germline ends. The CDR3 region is CASGHRVGGYTF. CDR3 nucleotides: TGTGCCAGCGGACACAGGGTCGGAGGCTACACCTTC.

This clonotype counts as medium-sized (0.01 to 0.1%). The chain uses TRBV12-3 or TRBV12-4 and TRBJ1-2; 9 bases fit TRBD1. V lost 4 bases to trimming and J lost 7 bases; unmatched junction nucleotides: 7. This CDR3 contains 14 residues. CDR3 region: CASSSGQGWRGYTF. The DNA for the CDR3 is TGTGCCAGCAGTTCCGGACAGGGGTGGCGTGGCTACACCTTC.

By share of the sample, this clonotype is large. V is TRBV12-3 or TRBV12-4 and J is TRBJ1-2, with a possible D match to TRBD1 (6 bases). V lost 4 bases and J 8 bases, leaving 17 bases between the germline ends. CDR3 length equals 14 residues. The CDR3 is CASSSYRAIEGYTF. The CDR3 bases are TGTGCCAGCAGTTCTTACAGGGCTATTGAGGGCTACACCTTC.

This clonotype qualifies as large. The CDR3: CASSLWVEDGYTF. The CDR3 nucleotides read TGTGCCAGCAGTTTATGGGTTGAGGATGGCTACACCTTC. The V call is TRBV12-3 or TRBV12-4, the J call TRBJ1-2; D not certain. Trimming cost V 2 bases and J 6 bases, with 10 bases left between them. The CDR3 has 13 amino acids.

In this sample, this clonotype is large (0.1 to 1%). The DNA for the CDR3 is TGTGCCAGCAGTTTGGGCAGGGACTATGGCTACACCTTC. It yields the protein CASSLGRDYGYTF. The chain joins TRBV12-3 or TRBV12-4 to TRBJ1-2; maybe TRBD1 (5 bases). V lost 3 bases to trimming and J lost 3 bases, with 8 bases between them. This CDR3 contains 13 residues.

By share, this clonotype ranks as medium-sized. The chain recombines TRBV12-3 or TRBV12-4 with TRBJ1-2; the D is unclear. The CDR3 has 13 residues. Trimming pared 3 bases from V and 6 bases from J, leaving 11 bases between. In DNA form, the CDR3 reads TGTGCCAGCAGTTTGGCGGCAACCAATGGCTACACCTTC. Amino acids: CASSLAATNGYTF.

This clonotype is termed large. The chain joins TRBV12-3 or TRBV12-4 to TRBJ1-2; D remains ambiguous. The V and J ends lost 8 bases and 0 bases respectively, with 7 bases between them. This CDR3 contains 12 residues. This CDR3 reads CASSPANYGYTF. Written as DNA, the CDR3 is TGTGCCAGCTCTCCGGCTAACTATGGCTACACCTTC.

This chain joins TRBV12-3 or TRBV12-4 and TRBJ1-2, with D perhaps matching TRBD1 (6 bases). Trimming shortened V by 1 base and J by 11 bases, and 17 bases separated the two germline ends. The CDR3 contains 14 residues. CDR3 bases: TGTGCCAGCAGTTTAGACAGGGCCGACTATACGTACACCTTC. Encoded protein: CASSLDRADYTYTF.

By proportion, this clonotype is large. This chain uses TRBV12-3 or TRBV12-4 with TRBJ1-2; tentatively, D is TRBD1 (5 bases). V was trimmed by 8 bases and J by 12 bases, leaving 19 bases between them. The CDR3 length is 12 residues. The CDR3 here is CASDGAGRKNTF. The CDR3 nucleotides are TGTGCCAGCGACGGGGCAGGGAGGAAGAACACCTTC.

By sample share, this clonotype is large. CDR3 in amino acids: CASSYSSYGYTF. CDR3 DNA sequence: TGTGCCAGCAGCTATAGCTCTTATGGCTACACCTTC. The gene calls are TRBV12-3 or TRBV12-4 and TRBJ1-2; D uncertain. Trimming shortened V by 6 bases and J by 5 bases, and 10 bases separated the two germline ends. The CDR3 runs 12 residues.

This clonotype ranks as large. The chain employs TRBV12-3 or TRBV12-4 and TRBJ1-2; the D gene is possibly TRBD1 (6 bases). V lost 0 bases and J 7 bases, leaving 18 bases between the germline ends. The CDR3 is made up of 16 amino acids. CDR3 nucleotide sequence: TGTGCCAGCAGTTTAGCGGGCCAAAAGCCAGGGGCTGGCTACACCTTC. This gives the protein CASSLAGQKPGAGYTF.

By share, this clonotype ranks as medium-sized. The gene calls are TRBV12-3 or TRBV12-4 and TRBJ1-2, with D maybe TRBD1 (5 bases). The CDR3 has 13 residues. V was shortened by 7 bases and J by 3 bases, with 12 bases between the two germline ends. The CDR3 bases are TGTGCCAGCACCTTGGGACCAGACTATGGCTACACCTTC. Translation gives CASTLGPDYGYTF.

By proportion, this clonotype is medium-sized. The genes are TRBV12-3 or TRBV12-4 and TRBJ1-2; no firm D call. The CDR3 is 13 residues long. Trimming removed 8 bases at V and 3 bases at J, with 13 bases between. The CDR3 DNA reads TGTGCCAGCCGCCCGGGGTTGGACTATGGCTACACCTTC. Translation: CASRPGLDYGYTF.

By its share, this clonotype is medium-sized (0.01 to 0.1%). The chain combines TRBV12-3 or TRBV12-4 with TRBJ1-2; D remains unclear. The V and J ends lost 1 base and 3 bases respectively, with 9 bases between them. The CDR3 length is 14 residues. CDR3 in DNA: TGTGCCAGCAGTTTAGAGCAGGCGGACTATGGCTACACCTTC. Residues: CASSLEQADYGYTF.